This TCR beta chain was sequenced for a study of control samples from healthy donors and cancer patients. Sequencing used immunoSEQ multiplex PCR; TCRdb keeps in-frame clones, though not all of them. The profile covers roughly 140,000 clones, with 89% appearing a single time and less than 5.5% taken by the ten largest. Germline V gene data show CDR1 as SGDLS and CDR2 as YYNGEE. The CDR3 covers 15 residues. Trimming removed 3 bases from V and 5 bases from J; junction bases left unmatched: 10. The TCR was taken from a man aged 25-40 years in good health. Sequencing used blood. V gene TRBV9 combines with J gene TRBJ1-1, with 7 bases lining up with TRBD1. CDR3: CASSATDRVGTEAFF. DNA for the CDR3: TGTGCCAGCAGCGCAACCGACAGGGTGGGGACTGAAGCTTTCTTT.